Included here is one T cell receptor (beta chain) sequence, with context. A much more abundant neighbour one base away suggests this may be a read error. This entry is derived from a study of regulatory T cells in long-lasting Graves disease. The time point was: newly diagnosed GD, antithyroid drugs for less than 3 months. Construction of the TCR library relied on RNA isolated from PBMCs. Criteria from the American Thyroid Association guidelines were applied to diagnose Graves' disease. CDR3 length: 15 amino acids. The V end was cut by 5 bases, the J end by 6 bases, with 18 bases between. The V gene's germline CDR1 is SGHRS and CDR2 YFSETQ. Construction of TCR beta libraries relied on iRepertoire HTBI primers and on Arm-PCR targeting CDR3 regions. TCRdb independently ran MiXCR on the multiplex PCR reads; one entry per CDR3 protein. Of about 540,000 distinct CDR3 sequences listed, roughly 12% are singletons.

This sample was shared with a second study, whose subject was T cells in Graves' hyperthyroidism and ophthalmopathy.

V gene TRBV5-1 combines with J gene TRBJ2-1; D gene uncertain. Sample: peripheral blood mononuclear cells (PBMCs), taken at new diagnosis, from a patient treated with antithyroid drugs. This TCR derives from a man aged 25 to 40 with Graves disease. CDR3 nucleotides: TGCGCCAGCAGGGTTGCCGGGTCCCCCCCCAATGAGCAGTTCTTC. This sequence encodes CASRVAGSPPNEQFF.